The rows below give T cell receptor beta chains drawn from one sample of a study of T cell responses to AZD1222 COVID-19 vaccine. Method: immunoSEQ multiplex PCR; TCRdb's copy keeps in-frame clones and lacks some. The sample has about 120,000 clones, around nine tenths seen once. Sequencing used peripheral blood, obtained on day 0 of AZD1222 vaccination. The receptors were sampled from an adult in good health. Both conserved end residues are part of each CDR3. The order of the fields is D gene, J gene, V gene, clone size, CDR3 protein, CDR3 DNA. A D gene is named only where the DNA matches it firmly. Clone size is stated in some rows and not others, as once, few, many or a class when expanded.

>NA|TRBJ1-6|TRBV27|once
CASSFRGGSSPLHF
TGTGCCAGCAGTTTCCGGGGAGGTAGTTCACCCCTCCACTTT
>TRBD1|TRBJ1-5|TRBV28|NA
CASSRDRGLGQPQHF
TGTGCCAGCAGTAGGGACAGGGGTCTGGGGCAGCCCCAGCATTTT
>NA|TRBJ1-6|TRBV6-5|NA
CASFGSSYNSPLHF
TGTGCCAGCTTTGGGAGCTCCTATAATTCACCCCTCCACTTT
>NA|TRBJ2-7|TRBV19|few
CASSTTGSRYEQYF
TGTGCCAGTAGTACTACAGGGTCGAGGTACGAGCAGTACTTC
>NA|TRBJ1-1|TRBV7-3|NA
CASRLGGSDTEAFF
TGTGCCAGCAGACTCGGCGGCAGCGACACTGAAGCTTTCTTT
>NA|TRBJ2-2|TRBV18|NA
CASSLTGELFF
TGTGCCAGCTCACTTACCGGGGAGCTGTTTTTT
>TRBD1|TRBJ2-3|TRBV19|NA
CASRRTGGPDTQYF
TGTGCCAGTAGACGCACAGGGGGCCCAGATACGCAGTATTTT
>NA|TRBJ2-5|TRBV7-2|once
CASSLAFDRFRYQETQYF
TGTGCCAGCAGCTTAGCGTTTGACAGGTTTAGGTACCAAGAGACCCAGTACTTC
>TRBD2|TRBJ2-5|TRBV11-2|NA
CASSLMGGETQYF
TGTGCCAGCAGCTTAATGGGGGGGGAGACCCAGTACTTC
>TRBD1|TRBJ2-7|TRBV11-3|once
CASSLEGTGGPGKQYF
TGTGCCAGCAGCTTAGAGGGGACAGGGGGCCCTGGAAAGCAGTACTTC
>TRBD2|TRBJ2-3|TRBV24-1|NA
CARSPPEGLAYEGLGTDTQYF
TGTGCCAGGTCCCCCCCGGAGGGACTAGCGTACGAGGGCTTAGGGACAGATACGCAGTATTTT
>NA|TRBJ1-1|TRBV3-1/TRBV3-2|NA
CASSPNFGPNTEAFF
TGTGCCAGCAGCCCGAACTTCGGGCCTAACACTGAAGCTTTCTTT
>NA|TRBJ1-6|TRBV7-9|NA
CASSLALGARVSPLHF
TGTGCCAGCAGCTTAGCGCTAGGGGCTAGAGTCTCACCCCTCCACTTT
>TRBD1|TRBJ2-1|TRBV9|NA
CASSVEGGAWNEQFF
TGTGCCAGCAGCGTAGAAGGGGGCGCTTGGAATGAGCAGTTCTTC
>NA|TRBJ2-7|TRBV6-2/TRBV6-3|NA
CASSYPSGAEQYF
TGTGCCAGCAGTTACCCCTCAGGGGCCGAGCAGTACTTC
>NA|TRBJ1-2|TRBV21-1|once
CAISGDGYTF
TGTGCCATATCAGGGGATGGCTACACCTTC
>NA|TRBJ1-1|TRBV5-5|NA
CASSHLGGATEAFF
TGTGCCAGCAGCCACCTTGGCGGAGCCACTGAAGCTTTCTTT
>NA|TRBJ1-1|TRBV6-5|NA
CASRLDPVRSEAFF
TGTGCCAGCAGGCTGGACCCAGTACGCTCTGAAGCTTTCTTT
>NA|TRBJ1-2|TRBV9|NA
CASSVVGHGYTF
TGTGCCAGCAGCGTAGTAGGGCATGGCTACACCTTC
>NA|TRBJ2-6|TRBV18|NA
CASSPGHSGANVLTF
TGTGCCAGCTCACCCGGACACTCTGGGGCCAACGTCCTGACTTTC
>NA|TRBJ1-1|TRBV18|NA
CASSPGETEAFF
TGTGCCAGCTCACCAGGGGAGACTGAAGCTTTCTTT
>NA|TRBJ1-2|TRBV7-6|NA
CASSPGTAYGYTF
TGTGCCAGCAGCCCCGGGACGGCCTATGGCTACACCTTC
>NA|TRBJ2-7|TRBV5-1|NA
CASSLGPGSQGYEQYF
TGCGCCAGCAGCTTGGGACCGGGGTCCCAGGGCTACGAGCAGTACTTC
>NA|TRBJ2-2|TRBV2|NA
CASSEISFTGELFF
TGTGCCAGCAGTGAAATTAGCTTTACCGGGGAGCTGTTTTTT
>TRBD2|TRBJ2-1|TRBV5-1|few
CASSPAPRSSGGHEQFF
TGCGCCAGCAGCCCGGCCCCTAGGTCTAGCGGGGGCCATGAGCAGTTCTTC